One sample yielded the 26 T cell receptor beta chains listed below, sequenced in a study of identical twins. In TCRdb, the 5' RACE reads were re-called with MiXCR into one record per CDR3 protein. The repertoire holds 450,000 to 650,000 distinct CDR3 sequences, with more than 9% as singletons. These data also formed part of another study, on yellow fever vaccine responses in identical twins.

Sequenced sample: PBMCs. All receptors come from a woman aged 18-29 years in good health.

The CDR3 DNA reads TGTGCCAGCAGTTTAAGGCAGGGGGGTATGAACACTGAAGCTTTCTTT. Protein product: CASSLRQGGMNTEAFF. This chain joins TRBV12-3 or TRBV12-4 and TRBJ1-1; 7 nucleotides agree with TRBD1. V shed 2 bases, J shed 0 bases, and the junction held 6 bases outside the gene matches. The CDR3 has 16 amino acids.

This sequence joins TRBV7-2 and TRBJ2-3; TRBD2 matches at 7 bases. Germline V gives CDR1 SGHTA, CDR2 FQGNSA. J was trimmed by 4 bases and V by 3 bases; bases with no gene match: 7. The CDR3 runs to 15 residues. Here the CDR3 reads CASSFGRPGADTQYF. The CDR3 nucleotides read TGTGCCAGCAGCTTCGGGAGGCCGGGGGCAGATACGCAGTATTTT. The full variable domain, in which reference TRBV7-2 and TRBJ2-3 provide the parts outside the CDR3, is GAGVSQSPSNKVTEKGKDVELRCDPISGHTALYWYRQSLGQGLEFLIYFQGNSAPDKSGLPSDRFSAERTGGSVSTLTIQRTQQEDSAVYLCASSFGRPGADTQYFGPGTRLTVL.

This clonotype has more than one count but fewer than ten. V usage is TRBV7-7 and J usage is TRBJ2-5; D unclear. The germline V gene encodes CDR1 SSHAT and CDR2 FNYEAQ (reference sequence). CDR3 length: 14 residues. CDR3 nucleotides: TGTGCTAGCCTACGTGGTAGGACCCAAGAGACCCAGTACTTC. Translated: CASLRGRTQETQYF.

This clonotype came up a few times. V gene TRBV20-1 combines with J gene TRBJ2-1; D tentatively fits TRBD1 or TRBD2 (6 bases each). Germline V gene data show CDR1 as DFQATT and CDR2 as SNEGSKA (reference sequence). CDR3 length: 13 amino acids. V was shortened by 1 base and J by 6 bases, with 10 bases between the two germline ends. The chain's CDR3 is CSARAGAGNEQFF. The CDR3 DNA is TGCAGTGCTAGAGCGGGGGCGGGCAATGAGCAGTTCTTC.

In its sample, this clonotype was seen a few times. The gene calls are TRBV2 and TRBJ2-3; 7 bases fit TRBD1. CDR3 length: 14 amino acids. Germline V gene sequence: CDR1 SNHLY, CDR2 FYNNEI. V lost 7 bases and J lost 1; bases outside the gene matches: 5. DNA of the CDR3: TGTGCCAGCATCGCAGACAGGGGCACAGATACGCAGTATTTT. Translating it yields CASIADRGTDTQYF.

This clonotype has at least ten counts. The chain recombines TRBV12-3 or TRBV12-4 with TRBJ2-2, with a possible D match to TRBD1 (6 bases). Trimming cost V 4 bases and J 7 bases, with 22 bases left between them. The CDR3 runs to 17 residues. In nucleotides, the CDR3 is TGTGCCAGCAGTTCTGCTCGGTTGGCAGGGGTTGGCGGGGAGCTGTTTTTT. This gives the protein CASSSARLAGVGGELFF.

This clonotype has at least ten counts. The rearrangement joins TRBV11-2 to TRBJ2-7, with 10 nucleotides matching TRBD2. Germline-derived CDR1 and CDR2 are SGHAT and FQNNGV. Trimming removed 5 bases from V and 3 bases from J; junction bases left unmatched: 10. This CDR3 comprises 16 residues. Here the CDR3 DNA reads TGTGCCAGCAGCCATTCACCTAGCGGGAGTTACTACGAGCAGTACTTC. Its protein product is CASSHSPSGSYYEQYF.

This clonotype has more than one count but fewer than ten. CDR3 coding DNA: TGCGGAACCGGGACAGAGGATCAGCCCCAGCATTTT. As protein: CGTGTEDQPQHF. This sequence joins TRBV20-1 and TRBJ1-5; 7 bases line up with TRBD1. From germline, CDR1 is DFQATT and CDR2 SNEGSKA (reference sequence). The CDR3 is 12 residues long.

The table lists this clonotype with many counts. CDR3 loop: CASSLGAGQDTQYF. DNA for the CDR3: TGTGCCAGCAGCTTAGGAGCGGGGCAAGATACGCAGTATTTT. V usage is TRBV7-2 and J usage is TRBJ2-3; 7 bases fit TRBD2. The V gene's germline CDR1 is SGHTA and CDR2 FQGNSA. The CDR3 covers 14 residues. V dropped 1 base and J dropped 5; count of bases not matched to a gene: 3.

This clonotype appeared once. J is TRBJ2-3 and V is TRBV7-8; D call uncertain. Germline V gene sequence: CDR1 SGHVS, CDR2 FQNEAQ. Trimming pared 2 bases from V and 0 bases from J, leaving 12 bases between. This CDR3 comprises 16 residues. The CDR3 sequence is CASSLPTKTSTDTQYF. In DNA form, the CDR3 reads TGTGCCAGCAGCTTACCGACAAAAACTAGCACAGATACGCAGTATTTT.

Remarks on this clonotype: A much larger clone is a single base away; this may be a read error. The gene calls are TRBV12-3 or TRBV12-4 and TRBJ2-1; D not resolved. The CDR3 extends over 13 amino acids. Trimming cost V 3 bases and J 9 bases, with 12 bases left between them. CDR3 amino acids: CASSFGWRTEQFF. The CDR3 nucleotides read TGTGCCAGCAGTTTCGGCTGGCGCACTGAGCAGTTCTTC.

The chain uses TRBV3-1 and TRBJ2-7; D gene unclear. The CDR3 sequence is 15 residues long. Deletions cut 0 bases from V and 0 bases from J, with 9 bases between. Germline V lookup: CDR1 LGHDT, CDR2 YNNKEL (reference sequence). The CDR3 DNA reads TGTGCCAGCAGCCAAGATGAAATTGCCTCCTACGAGCAGTACTTC. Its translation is CASSQDEIASYEQYF.

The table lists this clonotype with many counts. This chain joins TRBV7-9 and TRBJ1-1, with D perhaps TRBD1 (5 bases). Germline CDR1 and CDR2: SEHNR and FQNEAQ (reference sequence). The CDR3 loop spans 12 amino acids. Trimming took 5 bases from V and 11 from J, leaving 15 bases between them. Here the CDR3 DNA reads TGTGCCAGCAGCCTCCCCAGGGAAAGGGCTTTCTTT. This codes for CASSLPRERAFF. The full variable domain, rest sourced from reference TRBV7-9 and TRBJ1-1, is DTGVSQNPRHKITKRGQNVTFRCDPISEHNRLYWYRQTLGQGPEFLTYFQNEAQLEKSRLLSDRFSAERPKGSFSTLEIQRTEQGDSAMYLCASSLPRERAFFGQGTRLTVV.

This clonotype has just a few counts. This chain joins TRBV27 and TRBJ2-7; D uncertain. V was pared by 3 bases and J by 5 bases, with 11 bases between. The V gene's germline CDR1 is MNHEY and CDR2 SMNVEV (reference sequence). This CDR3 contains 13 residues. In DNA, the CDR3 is TGTGCCAGCAGTTTGAAATGGGGTGACGAGCAGTACTTC. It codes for CASSLKWGDEQYF.

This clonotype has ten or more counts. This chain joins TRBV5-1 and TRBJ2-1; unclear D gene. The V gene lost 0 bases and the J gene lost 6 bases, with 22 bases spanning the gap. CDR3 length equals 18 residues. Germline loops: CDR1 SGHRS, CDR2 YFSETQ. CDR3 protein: CASSLGRWTARGANEQFF. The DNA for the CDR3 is TGCGCCAGCAGCTTGGGCCGCTGGACGGCCCGAGGTGCCAATGAGCAGTTCTTC.

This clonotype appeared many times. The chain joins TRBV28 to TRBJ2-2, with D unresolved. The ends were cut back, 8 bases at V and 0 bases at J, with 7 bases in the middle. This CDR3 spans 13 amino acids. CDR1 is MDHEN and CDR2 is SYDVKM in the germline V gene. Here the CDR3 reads CASPGPNTGELFF. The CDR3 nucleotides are TGTGCCAGCCCCGGGCCGAACACCGGGGAGCTGTTTTTT.

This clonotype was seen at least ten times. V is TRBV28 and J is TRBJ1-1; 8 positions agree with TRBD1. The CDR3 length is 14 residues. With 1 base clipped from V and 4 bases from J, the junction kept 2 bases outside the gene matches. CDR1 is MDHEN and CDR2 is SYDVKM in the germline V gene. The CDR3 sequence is CASSLFTGGTEAFF. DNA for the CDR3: TGTGCCAGCAGTTTATTCACAGGGGGCACTGAAGCTTTCTTT.

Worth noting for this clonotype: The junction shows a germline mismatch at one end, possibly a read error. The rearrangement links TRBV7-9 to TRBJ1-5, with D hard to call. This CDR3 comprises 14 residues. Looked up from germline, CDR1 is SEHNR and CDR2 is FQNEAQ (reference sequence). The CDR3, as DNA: TGTGCCATCAGCTCCGGACTCCTCAATCAGCCCCAGCATTTT. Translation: CAISSGLLNQPQHF.

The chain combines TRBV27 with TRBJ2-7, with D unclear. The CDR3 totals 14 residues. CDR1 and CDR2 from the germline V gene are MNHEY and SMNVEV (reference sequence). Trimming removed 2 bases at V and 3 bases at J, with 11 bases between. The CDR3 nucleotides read TGTGCCAGCAGTTTAGGCCGAAAGAGCTACGAGCAGTACTTC. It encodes CASSLGRKSYEQYF.

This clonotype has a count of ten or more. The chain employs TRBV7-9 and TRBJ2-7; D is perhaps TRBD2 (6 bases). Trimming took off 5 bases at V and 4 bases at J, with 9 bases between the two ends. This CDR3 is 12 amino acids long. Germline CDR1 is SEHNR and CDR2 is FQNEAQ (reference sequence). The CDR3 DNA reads TGTGCCAGCAGCCGACTAGAATACGAGCAGTACTTC. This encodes CASSRLEYEQYF.

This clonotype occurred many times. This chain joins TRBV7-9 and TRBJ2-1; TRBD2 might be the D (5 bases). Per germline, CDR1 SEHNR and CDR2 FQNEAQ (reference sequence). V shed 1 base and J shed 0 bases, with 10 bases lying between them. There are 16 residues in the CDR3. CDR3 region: CASSLGEPSSYNEQFF. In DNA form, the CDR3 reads TGTGCCAGCAGCTTAGGGGAGCCCAGCTCCTACAATGAGCAGTTCTTC.

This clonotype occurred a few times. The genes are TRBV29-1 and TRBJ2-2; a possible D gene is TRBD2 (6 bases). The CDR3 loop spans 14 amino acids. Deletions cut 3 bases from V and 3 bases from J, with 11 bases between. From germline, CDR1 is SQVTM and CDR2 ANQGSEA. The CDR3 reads CSVEVGRDTGELFF. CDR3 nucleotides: TGCAGCGTTGAGGTCGGGAGAGACACCGGGGAGCTGTTTTTT.

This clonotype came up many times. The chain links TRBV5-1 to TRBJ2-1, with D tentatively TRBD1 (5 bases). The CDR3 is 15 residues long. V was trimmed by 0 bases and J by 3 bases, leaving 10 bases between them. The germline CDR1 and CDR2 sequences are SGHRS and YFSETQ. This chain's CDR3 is CASSLAPGIYNEQFF. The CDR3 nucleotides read TGCGCCAGCAGCTTGGCTCCAGGGATCTACAATGAGCAGTTCTTC.

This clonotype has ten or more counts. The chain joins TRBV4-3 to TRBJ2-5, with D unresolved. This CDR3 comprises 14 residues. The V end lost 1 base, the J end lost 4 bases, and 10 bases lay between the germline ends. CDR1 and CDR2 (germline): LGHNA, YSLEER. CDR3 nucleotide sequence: TGCGCCAGCAGCCAAGGACTGGATAGAGAGACCCAGTACTTC. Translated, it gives CASSQGLDRETQYF.

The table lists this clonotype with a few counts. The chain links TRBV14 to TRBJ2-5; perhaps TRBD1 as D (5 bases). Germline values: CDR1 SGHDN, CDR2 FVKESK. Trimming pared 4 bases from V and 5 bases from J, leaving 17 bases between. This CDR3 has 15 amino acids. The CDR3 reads CASSPGQLPSETQYF. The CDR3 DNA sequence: TGTGCCAGCAGCCCCGGACAACTCCCGAGCGAGACCCAGTACTTC.

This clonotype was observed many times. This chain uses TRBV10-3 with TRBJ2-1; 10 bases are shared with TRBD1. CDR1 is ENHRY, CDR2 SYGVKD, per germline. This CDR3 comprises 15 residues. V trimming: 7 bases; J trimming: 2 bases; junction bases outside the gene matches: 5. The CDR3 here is CAIMAGTGAYNEQFF. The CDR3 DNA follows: TGTGCCATCATGGCCGGGACAGGGGCCTACAATGAGCAGTTCTTC.